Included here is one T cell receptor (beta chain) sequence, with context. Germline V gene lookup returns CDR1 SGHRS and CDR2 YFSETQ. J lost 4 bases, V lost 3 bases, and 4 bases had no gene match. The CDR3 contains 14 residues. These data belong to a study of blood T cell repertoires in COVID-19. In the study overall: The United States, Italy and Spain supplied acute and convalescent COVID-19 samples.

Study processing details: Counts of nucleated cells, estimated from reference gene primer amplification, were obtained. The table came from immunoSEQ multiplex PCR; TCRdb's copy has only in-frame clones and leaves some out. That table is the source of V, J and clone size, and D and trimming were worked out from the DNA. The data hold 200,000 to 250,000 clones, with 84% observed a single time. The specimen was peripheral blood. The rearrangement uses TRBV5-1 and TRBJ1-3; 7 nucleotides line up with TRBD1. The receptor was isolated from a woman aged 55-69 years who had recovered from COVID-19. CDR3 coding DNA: TGCGCCAGCAGCTCGACAGGGCAAGGAAACACCATATATTTT. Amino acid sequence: CASSSTGQGNTIYF. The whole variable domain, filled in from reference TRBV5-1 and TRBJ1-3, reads KAGVTQTPRYLIKTRGQQVTLSCSPISGHRSVSWYQQTPGQGLQFLFEYFSETQRNKGNFPGRFSGRQFSNSRSEMNVSTLELGDSALYLCASSSTGQGNTIYFGEGSWLTVV.